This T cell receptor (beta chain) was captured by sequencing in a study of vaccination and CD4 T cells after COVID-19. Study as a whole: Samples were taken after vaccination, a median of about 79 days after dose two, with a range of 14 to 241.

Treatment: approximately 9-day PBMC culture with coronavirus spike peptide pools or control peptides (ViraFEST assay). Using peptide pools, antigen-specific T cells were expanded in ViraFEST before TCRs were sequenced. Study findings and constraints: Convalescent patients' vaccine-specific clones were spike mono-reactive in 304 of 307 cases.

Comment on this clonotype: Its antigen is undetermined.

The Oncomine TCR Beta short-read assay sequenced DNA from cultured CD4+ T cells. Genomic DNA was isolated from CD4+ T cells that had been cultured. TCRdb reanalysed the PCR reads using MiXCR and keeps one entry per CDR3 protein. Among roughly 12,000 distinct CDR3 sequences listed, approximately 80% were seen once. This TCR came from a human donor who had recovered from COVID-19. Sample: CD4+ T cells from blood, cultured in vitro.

The CDR3 bases are TGTGCCAGCAGCATCTCATACGGGAGTCCCTACAATGAGCAGTTCTTC. As protein: CASSISYGSPYNEQFF. The chain joins TRBV11-3 to TRBJ2-1; a possible D gene is TRBD2 (6 bases). Germline lookup yields CDR1 SGHNT and CDR2 YENEEA. V dropped 5 bases and J dropped 2 bases, with 16 bases sitting between them. The CDR3 consists of 16 residues.